This T cell receptor beta chain emerged from a study of T cells in Graves' hyperthyroidism and ophthalmopathy. This clonotype showed up just a few times. Using RNA transcripts as the source, TCR beta CDR3 regions were amplified. When the TCR CDR3 underwent first-round RT-PCR, the HTBI primer set was used. TCRdb re-analysed the multiplex PCR reads in MiXCR, keeping a single row per CDR3 protein. The sample yields 650,000 to 800,000 distinct CDR3 sequences, 45% seen once. The germline V and J ends were trimmed by 3 bases and 7 bases, with 19 bases remaining between them. CDR1 and CDR2 (germline): MGHDK, SYGVNS. The CDR3 spans 15 residues.

This TCR was sampled from an adult man with Graves' disease, either hyperthyroidism or ophthalmopathy (not recorded which). Sequenced input: peripheral blood or thyroid tissue (not recorded which). The rearrangement uses TRBV25-1 and TRBJ2-7, with D uncertain. For the CDR3, the DNA is TGTGCCAGCAGTGAGCCAATAAGCTCCTACAATGAGCAGTACTTC. This encodes CASSEPISSYNEQYF.